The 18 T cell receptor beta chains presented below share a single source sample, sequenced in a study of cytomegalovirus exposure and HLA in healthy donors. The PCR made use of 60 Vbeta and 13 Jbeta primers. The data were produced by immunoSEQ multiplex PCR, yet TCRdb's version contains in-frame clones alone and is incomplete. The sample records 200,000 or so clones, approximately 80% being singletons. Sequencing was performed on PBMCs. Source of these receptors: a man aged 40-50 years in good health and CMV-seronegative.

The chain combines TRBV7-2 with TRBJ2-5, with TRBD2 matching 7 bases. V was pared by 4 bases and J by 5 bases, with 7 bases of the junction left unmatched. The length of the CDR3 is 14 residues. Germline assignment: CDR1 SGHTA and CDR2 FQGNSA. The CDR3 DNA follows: TGTGCCAGCAGCTCCAGACTAGCTTCCGAGACCCAGTACTTC. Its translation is CASSSRLASETQYF.

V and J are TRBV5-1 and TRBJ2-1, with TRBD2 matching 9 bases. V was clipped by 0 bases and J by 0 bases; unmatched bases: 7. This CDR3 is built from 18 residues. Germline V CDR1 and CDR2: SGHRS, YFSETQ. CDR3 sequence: CASSLAPSGITSYNEQFF. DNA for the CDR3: TGCGCCAGCAGCTTGGCGCCTAGCGGGATTACCTCCTACAATGAGCAGTTCTTC.

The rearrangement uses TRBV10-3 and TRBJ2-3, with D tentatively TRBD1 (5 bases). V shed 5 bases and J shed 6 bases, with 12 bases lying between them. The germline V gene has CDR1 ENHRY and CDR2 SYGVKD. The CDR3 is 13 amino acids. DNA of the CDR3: TGTGCCATCAGTAGACAGCAGACGGATACGCAGTATTTT. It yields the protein CAISRQQTDTQYF.

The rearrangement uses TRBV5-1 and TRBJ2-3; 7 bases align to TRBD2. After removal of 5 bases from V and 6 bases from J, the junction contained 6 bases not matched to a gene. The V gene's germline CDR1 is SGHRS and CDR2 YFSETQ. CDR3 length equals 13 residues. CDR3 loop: CASRGGSGDTQYF. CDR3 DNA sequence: TGCGCCAGCAGAGGCGGGAGTGGGGATACGCAGTATTTT.

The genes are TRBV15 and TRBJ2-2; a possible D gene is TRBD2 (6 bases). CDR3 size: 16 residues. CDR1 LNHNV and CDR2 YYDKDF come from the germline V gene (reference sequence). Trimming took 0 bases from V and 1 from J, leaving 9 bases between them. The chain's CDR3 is CATSREEGRNTGELFF. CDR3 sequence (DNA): TGTGCCACCAGCAGAGAGGAGGGAAGGAACACCGGGGAGCTGTTTTTT.

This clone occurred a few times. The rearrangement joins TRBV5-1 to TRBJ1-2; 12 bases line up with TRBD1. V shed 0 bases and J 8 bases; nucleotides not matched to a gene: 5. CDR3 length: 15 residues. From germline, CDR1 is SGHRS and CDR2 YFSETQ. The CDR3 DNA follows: TGCGCCAGCAGCTTGGCCGGGACAGGGGGCGAAGGCTACACCTTC. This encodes CASSLAGTGGEGYTF.

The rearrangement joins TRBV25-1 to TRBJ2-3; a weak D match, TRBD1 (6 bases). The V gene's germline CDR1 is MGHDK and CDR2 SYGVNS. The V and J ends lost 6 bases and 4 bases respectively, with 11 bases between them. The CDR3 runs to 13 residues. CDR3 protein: CASRGQWADTQYF. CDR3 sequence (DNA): TGTGCCAGCAGAGGACAGTGGGCAGATACGCAGTATTTT. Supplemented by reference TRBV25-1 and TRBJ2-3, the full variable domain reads EADIYQTPRYLVIGTGKKITLECSQTMGHDKMYWYQQDPGMELHLIHYSYGVNSTEKGDLSSESTVSRIRTEHFPLTLESARPSHTSQYLCASRGQWADTQYFGPGTRLTVL.

The CDR3 region is CASSPGHKEEKLFF. The DNA of the CDR3 is TGCGCCAGCAGCCCCGGACATAAAGAAGAAAAACTGTTTTTT. This chain uses TRBV5-1 with TRBJ1-4; possible D gene TRBD1, 5 bases. This CDR3 has 14 residues. Germline lookup yields CDR1 SGHRS and CDR2 YFSETQ. V lost 4 bases to trimming and J lost 8 bases, with 15 bases between them.

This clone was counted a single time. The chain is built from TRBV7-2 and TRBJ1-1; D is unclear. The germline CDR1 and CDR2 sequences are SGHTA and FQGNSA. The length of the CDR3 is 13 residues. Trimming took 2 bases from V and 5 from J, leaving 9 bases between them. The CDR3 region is CASSLRGRTEAFF. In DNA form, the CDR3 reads TGTGCCAGCAGCTTACGAGGGCGTACTGAAGCTTTCTTT.

CDR3 bases: TGTGCCAGCATCCGTGAGTTCAATCAGCCCCAGCATTTT. It yields the protein CASIREFNQPQHF. The gene calls are TRBV28 and TRBJ1-5; D remains ambiguous. CDR3 length: 13 amino acids. Per the germline V gene, CDR1 is MDHEN and CDR2 is SYDVKM. V lost 7 bases and J lost 3, with 10 bases in between.

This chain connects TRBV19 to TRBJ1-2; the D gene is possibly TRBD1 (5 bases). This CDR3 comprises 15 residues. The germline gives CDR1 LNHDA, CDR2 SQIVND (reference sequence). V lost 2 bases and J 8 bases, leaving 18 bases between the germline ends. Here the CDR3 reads CASSISHTRVRGYTF. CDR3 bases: TGTGCCAGTAGTATAAGTCACACCAGGGTACGAGGCTACACCTTC. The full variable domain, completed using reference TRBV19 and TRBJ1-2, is DGGITQSPKYLFRKEGQNVTLSCEQNLNHDAMYWYRQDPGQGLRLIYYSQIVNDFQKGDIAEGYSVSREKKESFPLTVTSAQKNPTAFYLCASSISHTRVRGYTFGSGTRLTVV.

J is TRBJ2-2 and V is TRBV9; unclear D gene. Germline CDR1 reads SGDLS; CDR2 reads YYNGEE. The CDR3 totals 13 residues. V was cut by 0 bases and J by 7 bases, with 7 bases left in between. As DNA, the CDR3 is TGTGCCAGCAGCGTAGTTCAGATCGGGGAGCTGTTTTTT. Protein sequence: CASSVVQIGELFF.

The CDR3 here is CASSPSRVGAFF. For the CDR3, the DNA is TGTGCCAGCAGCCCGTCCCGAGTCGGAGCTTTCTTT. The rearrangement links TRBV7-2 to TRBJ1-1; D gene uncertain. V lost 5 bases and J lost 10, with 14 bases in between. Germline CDR1 reads SGHTA; CDR2 reads FQGNSA. This CDR3 spans 12 amino acids.

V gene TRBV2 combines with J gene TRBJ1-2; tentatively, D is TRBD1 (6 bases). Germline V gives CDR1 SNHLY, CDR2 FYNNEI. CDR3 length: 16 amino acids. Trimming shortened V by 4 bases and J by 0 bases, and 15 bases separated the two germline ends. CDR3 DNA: TGTGCCAGCAGTGGTGGGGGCGCCGGACCTAACTATGGCTACACCTTC. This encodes CASSGGGAGPNYGYTF.

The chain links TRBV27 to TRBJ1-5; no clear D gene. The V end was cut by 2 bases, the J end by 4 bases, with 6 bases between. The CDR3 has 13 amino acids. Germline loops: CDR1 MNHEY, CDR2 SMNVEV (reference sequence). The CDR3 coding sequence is TGTGCCAGCAGTTTAGGCTTAAATCAGCCCCAGCATTTT. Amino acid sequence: CASSLGLNQPQHF.

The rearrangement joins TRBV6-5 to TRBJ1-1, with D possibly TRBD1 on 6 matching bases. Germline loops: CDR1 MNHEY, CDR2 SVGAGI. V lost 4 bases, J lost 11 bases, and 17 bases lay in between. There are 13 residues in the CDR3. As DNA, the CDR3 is TGTGCCAGCAGTTCCCGACAGGTGATGTTGGCTTTCTTT. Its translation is CASSSRQVMLAFF.

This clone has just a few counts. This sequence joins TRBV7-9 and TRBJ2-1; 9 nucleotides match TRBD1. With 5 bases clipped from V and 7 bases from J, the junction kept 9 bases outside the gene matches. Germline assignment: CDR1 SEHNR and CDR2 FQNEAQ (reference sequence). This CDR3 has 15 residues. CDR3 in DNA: TGTGCCAGCAGCCTAACAGGGGGCCAGGCAAATGAGCAGTTCTTC. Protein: CASSLTGGQANEQFF. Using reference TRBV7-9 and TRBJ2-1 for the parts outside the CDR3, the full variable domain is DTGVSQNPRHKITKRGQNVTFRCDPISEHNRLYWYRQTLGQGPEFLTYFQNEAQLEKSRLLSDRFSAERPKGSFSTLEIQRTEQGDSAMYLCASSLTGGQANEQFFGPGTRLTVL.

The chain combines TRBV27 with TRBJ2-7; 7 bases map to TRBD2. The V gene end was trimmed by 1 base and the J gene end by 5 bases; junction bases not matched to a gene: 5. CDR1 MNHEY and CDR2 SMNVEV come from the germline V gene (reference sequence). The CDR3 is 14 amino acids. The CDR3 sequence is CASSLFDSGNEQYF. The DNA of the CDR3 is TGTGCCAGCAGTTTATTTGACAGCGGGAACGAGCAGTACTTC.